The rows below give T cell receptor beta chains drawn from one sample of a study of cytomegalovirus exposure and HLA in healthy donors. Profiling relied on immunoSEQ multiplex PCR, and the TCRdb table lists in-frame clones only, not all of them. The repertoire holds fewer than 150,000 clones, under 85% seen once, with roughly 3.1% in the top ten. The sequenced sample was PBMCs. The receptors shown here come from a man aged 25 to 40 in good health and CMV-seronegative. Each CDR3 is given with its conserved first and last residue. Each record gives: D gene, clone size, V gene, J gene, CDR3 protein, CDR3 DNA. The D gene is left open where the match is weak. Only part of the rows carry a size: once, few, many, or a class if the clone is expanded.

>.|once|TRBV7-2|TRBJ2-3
CASSLGPGETPYF
TGTGCCAGCAGCTTAGGCCCGGGGGAAACACCGTATTTT
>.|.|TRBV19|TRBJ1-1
CASSISAGTHFF
TGTGCCAGTAGTATTTCGGCGGGGACCCACTTCTTT
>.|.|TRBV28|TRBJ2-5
CASSLGGGWNEETQYF
TGTGCCAGCAGTCTTGGTGGCGGGTGGAACGAAGAGACCCAGTACTTC
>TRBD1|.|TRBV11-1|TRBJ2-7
CASSLYTGGSAYEQYF
TGTGCCAGCAGCTTATATACAGGGGGATCAGCCTACGAGCAGTACTTC
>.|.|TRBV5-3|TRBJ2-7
CARSQEEGHEYEQYF
TGTGCCAGAAGCCAGGAAGAGGGACACGAGTACGAGCAGTACTTC
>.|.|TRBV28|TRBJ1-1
CASSPGQWNTEAFF
TGTGCCAGCAGCCCCGGACAGTGGAACACTGAAGCTTTCTTT
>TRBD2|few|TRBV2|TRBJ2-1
CASSALTSGSNEQFF
TGTGCCAGCAGTGCGCTGACCAGCGGGAGCAATGAGCAGTTCTTC
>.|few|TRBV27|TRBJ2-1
CASLISGGGYNEQFF
TGTGCCAGTCTCATAAGCGGTGGTGGCTACAATGAGCAGTTCTTC
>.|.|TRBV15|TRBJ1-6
CATSRDRVGALHF
TGTGCCACCAGCAGAGACCGGGTCGGGGCCCTCCACTTT
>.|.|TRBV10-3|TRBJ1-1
CAISGRFETEAFF
TGTGCCATCAGTGGCAGGTTCGAGACTGAAGCTTTCTTT
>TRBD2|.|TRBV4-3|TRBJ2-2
CASSQSGGTGELFF
TGCGCCAGCAGCCAAAGCGGGGGAACCGGGGAGCTGTTTTTT
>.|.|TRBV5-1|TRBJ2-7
CASSTDQGTREQYF
TGCGCCAGCAGCACAGACCAGGGTACTCGCGAGCAGTACTTC
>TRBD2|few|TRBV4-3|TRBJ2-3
CASSQERPRGGLTDTQYF
TGCGCCAGCAGCCAAGAACGGCCCCGGGGGGGCCTAACAGATACGCAGTATTTT
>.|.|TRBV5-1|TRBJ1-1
CASSLDRRSTEAFF
TGCGCCAGCAGCTTAGACAGGAGGAGCACTGAAGCTTTCTTT
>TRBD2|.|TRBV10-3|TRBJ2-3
CAIAMGGQTTDTQYF
TGTGCCATCGCCATGGGAGGGCAGACCACAGATACGCAGTATTTT
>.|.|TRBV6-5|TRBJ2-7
CATLSGTSYEQYF
TGTGCCACCCTTAGCGGAACCTCCTACGAGCAGTACTTC
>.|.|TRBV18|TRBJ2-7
CASSPLQGSSYEQYF
TGTGCCAGCTCACCACTTCAGGGGAGCTCCTACGAGCAGTACTTC
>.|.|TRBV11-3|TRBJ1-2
CASSSIGYTF
TGTGCCAGCAGCTCAATCGGCTACACCTTC
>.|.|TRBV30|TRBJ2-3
CAWSWRVNTDTQYF
TGTGCCTGGAGTTGGCGGGTAAACACAGATACGCAGTATTTT
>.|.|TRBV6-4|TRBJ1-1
CASSESTGNTEAFF
TGTGCCAGCAGTGAAAGTACAGGGAACACTGAAGCTTTCTTT
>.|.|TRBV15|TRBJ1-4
CATSRDFIRGEKLFF
TGTGCCACCAGCAGAGATTTCATCCGAGGGGAAAAACTGTTTTTT
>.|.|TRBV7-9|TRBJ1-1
CASSYGVNTEAFF
TGTGCCAGCAGCTACGGGGTGAACACTGAAGCTTTCTTT
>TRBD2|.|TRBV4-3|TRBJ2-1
CASSWTSGENNEQFF
TGCGCCAGCAGCTGGACTAGCGGGGAAAACAATGAGCAGTTCTTC
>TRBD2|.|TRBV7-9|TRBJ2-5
CASSLGLAGGVQETQYF
TGTGCCAGCAGCTTGGGACTAGCGGGAGGTGTACAAGAGACCCAGTACTTC
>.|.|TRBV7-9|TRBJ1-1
CASSLALSGREAFF
TGTGCCAGCAGCTTAGCGCTTAGTGGCAGGGAAGCTTTCTTT
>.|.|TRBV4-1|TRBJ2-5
CASSQERIQETQYF
TGCGCCAGCAGCCAAGAGCGTATCCAAGAGACCCAGTACTTC
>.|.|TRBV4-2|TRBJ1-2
CASSQDQGRQAYGYTF
TGTGCCAGCAGCCAAGATCAGGGCCGGCAGGCGTATGGCTACACCTTC
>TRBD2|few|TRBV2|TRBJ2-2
CASMTAGGPTGELFF
TGTGCCAGCATGACGGCGGGGGGGCCTACCGGGGAGCTGTTTTTT
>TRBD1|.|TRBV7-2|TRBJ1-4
CASSWDRTNEKLFF
TGTGCCAGCAGCTGGGACAGGACTAATGAAAAACTGTTTTTT
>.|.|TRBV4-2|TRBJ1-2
CASSQASDGANYGYTF
TGTGCCAGCAGCCAAGCAAGTGACGGAGCTAACTATGGCTACACCTTC
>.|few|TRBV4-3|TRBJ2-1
CASSQDSGTQQFF
TGCGCCAGCAGCCAAGACTCCGGGACTCAGCAGTTCTTC
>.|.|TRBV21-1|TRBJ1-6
CASQVYSPLHF
TGTGCCAGCCAGGTCTATTCACCCCTCCACTTT
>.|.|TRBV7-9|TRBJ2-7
CASSSDSFFSEQYF
TGTGCCAGCAGCTCAGACTCGTTCTTCAGCGAGCAGTACTTC
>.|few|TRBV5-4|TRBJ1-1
CASSLVNRGDTEAFF
TGTGCCAGCAGCTTGGTAAACCGGGGTGATACTGAAGCTTTCTTT